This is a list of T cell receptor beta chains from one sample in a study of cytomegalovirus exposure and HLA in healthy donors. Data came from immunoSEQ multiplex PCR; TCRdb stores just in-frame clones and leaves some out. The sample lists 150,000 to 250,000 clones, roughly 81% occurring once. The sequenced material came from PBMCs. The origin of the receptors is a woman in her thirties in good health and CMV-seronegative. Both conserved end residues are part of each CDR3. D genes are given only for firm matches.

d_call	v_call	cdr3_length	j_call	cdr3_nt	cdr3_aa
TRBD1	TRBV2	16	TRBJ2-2	TGTGCCAGCACCATCGGGACAGTACGGAACACCGGGGAGCTGTTTTTT	CASTIGTVRNTGELFF
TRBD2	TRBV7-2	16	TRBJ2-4	TGTGCCAGCAGCTTAGTCGTGGGAGGGCCAGGAAACATTCAGTACTTC	CASSLVVGGPGNIQYF
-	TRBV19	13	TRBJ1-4	TGTGCCAGCAACGGGATAATAAATGAAAAACTGTTTTTT	CASNGIINEKLFF
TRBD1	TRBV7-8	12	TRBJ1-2	TGTGCCAGCAGCAAGGACAGGGGAGGCTACACCTTC	CASSKDRGGYTF
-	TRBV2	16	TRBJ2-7	TGTGCCAGCAGTGAAGCGACAGGTCGGTCCCTCTACGAGCAGTACTTC	CASSEATGRSLYEQYF
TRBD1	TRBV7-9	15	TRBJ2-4	TGTGCCAGCAGCCTGGACAGGGGGGCCAAAAACATTCAGTACTTC	CASSLDRGAKNIQYF
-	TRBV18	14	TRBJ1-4	TGTGCCAGCTCATCTAGACGTGATAATGAAAAACTGTTTTTT	CASSSRRDNEKLFF
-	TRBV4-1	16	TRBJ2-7	TGCGCCAGCAGCCAACTCTTCGAGGACAGCTCCTACGAGCAGTACTTC	CASSQLFEDSSYEQYF
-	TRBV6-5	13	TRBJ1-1	TGTGCCAGCAGTTACGAGGGTCGATCTGAAGCTTTCTTT	CASSYEGRSEAFF
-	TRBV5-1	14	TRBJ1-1	TGCGCCAGCAGCTTAATTCAGGGGAACACTGAAGCTTTCTTT	CASSLIQGNTEAFF
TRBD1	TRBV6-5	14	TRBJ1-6	TGTGCCAGCAGCTTAGACAGGGGAGGATCACCCCTCCACTTT	CASSLDRGGSPLHF
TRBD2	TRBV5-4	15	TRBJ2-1	TGTGCCAGCAGCCGAGGACTAGCGGGAGATGAGGGGCAGTTCTTC	CASSRGLAGDEGQFF
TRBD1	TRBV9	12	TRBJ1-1	TGTGCCAGCAGCGGTTGGACAGGAAAAGCTTTCTTT	CASSGWTGKAFF
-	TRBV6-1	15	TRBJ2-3	TGTGCCAGCAGTGGCGGTGGTAGCGGACCAGATACGCAGTATTTT	CASSGGGSGPDTQYF
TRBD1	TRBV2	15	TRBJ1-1	TGTGCCAGCCGAACCCAGGGGGCGGTGTACACTGAAGCTTTCTTT	CASRTQGAVYTEAFF
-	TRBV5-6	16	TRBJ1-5	TGTGCCAGCAGCTGGGGGGGCGGCGGTCCTAATCAGCCCCAGCATTTT	CASSWGGGGPNQPQHF